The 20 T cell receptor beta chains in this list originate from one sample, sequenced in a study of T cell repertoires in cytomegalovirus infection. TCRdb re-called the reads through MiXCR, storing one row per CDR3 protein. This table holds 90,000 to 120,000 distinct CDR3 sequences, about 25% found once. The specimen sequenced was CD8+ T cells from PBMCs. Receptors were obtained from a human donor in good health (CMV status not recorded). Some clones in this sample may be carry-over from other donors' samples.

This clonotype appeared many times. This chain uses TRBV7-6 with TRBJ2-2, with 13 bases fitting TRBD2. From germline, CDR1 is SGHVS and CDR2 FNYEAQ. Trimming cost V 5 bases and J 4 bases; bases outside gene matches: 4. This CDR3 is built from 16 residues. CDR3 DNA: TGTGCCAGCAGCCTGGGACTAGCGGGACCCACCGGGGAGCTGTTTTTT. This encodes CASSLGLAGPTGELFF.

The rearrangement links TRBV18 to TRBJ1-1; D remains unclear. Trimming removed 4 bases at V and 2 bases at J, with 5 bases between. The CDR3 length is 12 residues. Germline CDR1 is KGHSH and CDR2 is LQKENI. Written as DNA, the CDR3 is TGTGCCAGCTCACGGGTCAACACTGAAGCTTTCTTT. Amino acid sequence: CASSRVNTEAFF.

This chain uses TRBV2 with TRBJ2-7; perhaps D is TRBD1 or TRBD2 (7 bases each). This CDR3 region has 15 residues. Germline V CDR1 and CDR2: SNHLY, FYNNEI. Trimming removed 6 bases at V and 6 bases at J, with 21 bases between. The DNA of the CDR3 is TGTGCCAGCAGGCCATCGACAGGGAGGGCCTCCGAGCAGTACTTC. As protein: CASRPSTGRASEQYF.

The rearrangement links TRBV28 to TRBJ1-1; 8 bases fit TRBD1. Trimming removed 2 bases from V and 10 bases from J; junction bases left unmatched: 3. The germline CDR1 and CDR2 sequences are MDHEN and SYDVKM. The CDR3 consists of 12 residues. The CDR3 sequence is CASSLVDRGAFF. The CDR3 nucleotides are TGTGCCAGCAGTTTAGTCGACAGGGGAGCTTTCTTT.

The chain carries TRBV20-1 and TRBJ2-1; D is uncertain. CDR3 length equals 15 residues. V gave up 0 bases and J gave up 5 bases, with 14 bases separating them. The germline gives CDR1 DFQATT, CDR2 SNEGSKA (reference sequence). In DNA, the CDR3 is TGCAGTGCTAGAGATATCGCCGAGTACAACAATGAGCAGTTCTTC. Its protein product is CSARDIAEYNNEQFF.

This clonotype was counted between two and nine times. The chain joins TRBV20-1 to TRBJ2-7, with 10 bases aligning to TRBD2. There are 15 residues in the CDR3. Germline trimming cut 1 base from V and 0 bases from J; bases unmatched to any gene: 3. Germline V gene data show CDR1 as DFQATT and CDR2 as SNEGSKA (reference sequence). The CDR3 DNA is TGCAGTGCTAGAGCGTCTAGCGGGAGCTCCTACGAGCAGTACTTC. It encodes CSARASSGSSYEQYF.

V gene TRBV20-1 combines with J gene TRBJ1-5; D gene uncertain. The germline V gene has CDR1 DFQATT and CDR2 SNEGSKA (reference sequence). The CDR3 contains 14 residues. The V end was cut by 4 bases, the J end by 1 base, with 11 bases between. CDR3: CSAMDRISNQPQHF. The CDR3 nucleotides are TGCAGTGCTATGGATCGGATCAGCAATCAGCCCCAGCATTTT.

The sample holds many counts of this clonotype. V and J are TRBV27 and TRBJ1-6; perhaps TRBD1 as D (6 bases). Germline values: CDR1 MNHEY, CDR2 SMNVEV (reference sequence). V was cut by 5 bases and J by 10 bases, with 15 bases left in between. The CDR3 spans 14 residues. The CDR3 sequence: CASSPPTGNSPLHF. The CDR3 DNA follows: TGTGCCAGCAGTCCGCCAACAGGGAACTCACCCCTCCACTTT.

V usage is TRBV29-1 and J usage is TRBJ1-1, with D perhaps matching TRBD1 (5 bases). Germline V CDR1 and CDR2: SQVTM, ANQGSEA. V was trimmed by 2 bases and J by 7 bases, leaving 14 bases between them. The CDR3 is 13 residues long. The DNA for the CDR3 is TGCAGCGTTGAACCTCTGGGACGGTTTGAAGCTTTCTTT. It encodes CSVEPLGRFEAFF.

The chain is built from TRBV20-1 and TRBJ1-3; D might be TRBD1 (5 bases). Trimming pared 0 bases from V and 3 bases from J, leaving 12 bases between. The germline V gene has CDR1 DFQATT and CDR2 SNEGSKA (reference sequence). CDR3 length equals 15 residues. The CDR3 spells CSARDGTGDGNTIYF. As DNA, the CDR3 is TGCAGTGCTAGAGATGGCACGGGGGATGGAAACACCATATATTTT.

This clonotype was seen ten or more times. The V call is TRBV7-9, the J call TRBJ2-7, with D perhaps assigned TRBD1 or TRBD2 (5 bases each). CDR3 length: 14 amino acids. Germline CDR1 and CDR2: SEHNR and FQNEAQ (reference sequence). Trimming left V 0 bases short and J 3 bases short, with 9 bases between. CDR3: CASSLAFGGYEQYF. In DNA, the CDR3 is TGTGCCAGCAGCTTAGCTTTTGGGGGCTACGAGCAGTACTTC.

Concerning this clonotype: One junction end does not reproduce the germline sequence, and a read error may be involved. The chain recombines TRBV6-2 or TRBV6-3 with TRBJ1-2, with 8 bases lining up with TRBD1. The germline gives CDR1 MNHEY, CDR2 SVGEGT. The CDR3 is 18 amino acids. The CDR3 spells CVSSYSDRVGRFIYGYTF. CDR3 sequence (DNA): TGTGTCAGCAGTTACTCGGACAGGGTGGGTCGCTTTATCTATGGCTACACCTTC.

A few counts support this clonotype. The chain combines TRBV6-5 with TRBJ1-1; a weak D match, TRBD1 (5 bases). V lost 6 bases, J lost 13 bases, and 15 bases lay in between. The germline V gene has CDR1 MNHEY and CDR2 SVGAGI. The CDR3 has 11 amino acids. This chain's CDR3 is CASSGTGYIFF. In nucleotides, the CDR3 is TGTGCCAGCAGCGGGACGGGATACATTTTCTTT.

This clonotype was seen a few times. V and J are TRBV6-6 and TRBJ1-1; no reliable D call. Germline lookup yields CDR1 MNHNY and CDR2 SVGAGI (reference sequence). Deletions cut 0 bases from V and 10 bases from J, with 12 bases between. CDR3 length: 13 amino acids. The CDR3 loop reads CASSYSRREGAFF. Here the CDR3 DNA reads TGTGCCAGCAGTTACTCGCGAAGGGAAGGAGCTTTCTTT.

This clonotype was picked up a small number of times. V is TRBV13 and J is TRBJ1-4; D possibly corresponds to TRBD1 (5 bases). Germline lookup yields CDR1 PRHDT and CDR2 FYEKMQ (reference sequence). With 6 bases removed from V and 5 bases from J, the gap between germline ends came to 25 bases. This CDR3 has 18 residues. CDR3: CASRQFAGTNQFNEKLFF. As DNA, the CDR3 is TGTGCCAGCAGGCAATTCGCGGGGACCAACCAATTCAATGAAAAACTGTTTTTT. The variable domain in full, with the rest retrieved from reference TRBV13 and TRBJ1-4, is AAGVIQSPRHLIKEKRETATLKCYPIPRHDTVYWYQQGPGQDPQFLISFYEKMQSDKGSIPDRFSAQQFSDYHSELNMSSLELGDSALYFCASRQFAGTNQFNEKLFFGSGTQLSVL.

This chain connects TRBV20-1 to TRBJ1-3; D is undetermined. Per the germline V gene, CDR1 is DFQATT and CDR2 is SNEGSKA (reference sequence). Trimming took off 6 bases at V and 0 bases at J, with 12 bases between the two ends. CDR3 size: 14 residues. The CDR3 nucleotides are TGCAGTGCGGAAGGAGGCGGCTCTGGAAACACCATATATTTT. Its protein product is CSAEGGGSGNTIYF.

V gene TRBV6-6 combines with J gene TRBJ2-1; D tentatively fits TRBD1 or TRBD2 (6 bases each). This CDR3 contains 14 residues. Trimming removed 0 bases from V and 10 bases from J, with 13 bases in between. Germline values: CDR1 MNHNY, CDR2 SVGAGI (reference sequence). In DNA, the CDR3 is TGTGCCAGCAGTTACTCGTACAGGGAGGAAGAGCAGTTCTTC. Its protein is CASSYSYREEEQFF.

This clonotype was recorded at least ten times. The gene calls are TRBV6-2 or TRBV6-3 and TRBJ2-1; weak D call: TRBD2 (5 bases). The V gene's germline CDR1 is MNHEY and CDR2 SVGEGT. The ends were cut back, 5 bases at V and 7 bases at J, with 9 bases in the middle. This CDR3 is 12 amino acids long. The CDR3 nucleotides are TGTGCCAGCAGTCTGACTACGAATGAGCAGTTCTTC. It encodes CASSLTTNEQFF.

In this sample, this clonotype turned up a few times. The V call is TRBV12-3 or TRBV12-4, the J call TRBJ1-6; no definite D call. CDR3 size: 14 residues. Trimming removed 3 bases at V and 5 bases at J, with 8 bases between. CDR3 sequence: CASSFQQNNSPLHF. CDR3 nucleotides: TGTGCCAGCAGTTTCCAACAGAATAATTCACCCCTCCACTTT.

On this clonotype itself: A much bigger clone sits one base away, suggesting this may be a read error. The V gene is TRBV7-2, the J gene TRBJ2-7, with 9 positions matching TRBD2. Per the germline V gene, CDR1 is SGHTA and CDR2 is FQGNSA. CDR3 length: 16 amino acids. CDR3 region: CANSLAFGTSRNEQYF. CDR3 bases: TGTGCCAACAGCTTAGCGTTCGGGACTAGCAGGAACGAGCAGTACTTC.